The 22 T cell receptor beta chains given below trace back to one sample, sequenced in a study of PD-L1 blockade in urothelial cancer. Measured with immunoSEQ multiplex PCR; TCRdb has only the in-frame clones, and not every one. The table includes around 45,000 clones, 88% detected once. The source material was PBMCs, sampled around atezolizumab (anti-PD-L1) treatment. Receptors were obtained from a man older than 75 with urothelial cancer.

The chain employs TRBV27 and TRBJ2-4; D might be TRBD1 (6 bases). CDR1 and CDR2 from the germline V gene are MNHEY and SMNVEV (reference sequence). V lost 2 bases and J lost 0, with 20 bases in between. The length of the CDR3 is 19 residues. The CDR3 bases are TGTGCCAGCAGTTTAACAGGGTCCTCCAGTTCTCTAGCCAAAAACATTCAGTACTTC. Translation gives CASSLTGSSSSLAKNIQYF.

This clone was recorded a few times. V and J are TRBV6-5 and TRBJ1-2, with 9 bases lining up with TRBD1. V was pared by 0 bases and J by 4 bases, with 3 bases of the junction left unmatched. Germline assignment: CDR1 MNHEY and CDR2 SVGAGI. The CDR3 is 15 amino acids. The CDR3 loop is CASSYSGQGTYGYTF. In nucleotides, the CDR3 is TGTGCCAGCAGTTACTCGGGACAGGGCACCTATGGCTACACCTTC.

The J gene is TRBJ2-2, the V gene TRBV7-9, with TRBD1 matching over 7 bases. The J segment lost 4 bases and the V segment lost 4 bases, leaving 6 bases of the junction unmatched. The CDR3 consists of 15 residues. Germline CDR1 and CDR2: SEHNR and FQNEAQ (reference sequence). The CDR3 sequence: CASSSRQGPTGELFF. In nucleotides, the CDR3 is TGTGCCAGCAGCTCGCGACAGGGTCCCACCGGGGAGCTGTTTTTT.

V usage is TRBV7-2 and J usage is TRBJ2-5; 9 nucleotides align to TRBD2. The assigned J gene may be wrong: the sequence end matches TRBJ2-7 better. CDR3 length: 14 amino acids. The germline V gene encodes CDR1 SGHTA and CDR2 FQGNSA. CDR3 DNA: TGTGCCAGCAGACCTCTAGCGGGGCCGTACGAGCAGTACTTC. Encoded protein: CASRPLAGPYEQYF.

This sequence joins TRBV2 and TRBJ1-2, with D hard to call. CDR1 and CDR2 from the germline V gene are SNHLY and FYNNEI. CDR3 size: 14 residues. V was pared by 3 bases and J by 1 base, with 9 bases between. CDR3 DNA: TGTGCCAGCAGTGATTCCAACGGTAACTATGGCTACACCTTC. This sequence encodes CASSDSNGNYGYTF.

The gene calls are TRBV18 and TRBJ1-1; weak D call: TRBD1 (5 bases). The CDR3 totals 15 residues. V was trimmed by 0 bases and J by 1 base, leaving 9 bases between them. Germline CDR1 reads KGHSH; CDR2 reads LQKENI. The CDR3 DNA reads TGTGCCAGCTCACCACCGACAGCTTGGAACACTGAAGCTTTCTTT. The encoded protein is CASSPPTAWNTEAFF.

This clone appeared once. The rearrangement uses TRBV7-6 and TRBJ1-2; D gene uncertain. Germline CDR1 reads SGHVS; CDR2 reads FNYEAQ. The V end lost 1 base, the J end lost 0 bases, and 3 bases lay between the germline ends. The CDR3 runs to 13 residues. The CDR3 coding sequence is TGTGCCAGCAGCTTAGGAGCTAACTATGGCTACACCTTC. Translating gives CASSLGANYGYTF. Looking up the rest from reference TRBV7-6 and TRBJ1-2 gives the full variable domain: GAGVSQSPRYKVTKRGQDVALRCDPISGHVSLYWYRQALGQGPEFLTYFNYEAQQDKSGLPNDRFSAERPEGSISTLTIQRTEQRDSAMYRCASSLGANYGYTFGSGTRLTVV.

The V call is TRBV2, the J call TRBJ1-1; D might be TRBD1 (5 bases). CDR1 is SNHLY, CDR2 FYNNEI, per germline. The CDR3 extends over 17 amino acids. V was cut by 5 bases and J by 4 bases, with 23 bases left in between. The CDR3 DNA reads TGTGCCAGCAGTTTCCGGGACGCCGGACGCGGGGGCACTGAAGCTTTCTTT. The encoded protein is CASSFRDAGRGGTEAFF.

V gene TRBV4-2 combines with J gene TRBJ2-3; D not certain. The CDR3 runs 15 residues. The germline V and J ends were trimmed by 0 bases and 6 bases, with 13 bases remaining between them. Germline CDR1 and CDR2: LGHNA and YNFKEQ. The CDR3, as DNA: TGTGCCAGCAGCCAAGAAGGAAGCGTCGCCGATACGCAGTATTTT. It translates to CASSQEGSVADTQYF.

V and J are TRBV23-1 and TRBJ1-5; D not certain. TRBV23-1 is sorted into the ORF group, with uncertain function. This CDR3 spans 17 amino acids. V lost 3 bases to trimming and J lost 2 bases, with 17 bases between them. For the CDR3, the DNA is TGCGCCAGCAGTCAGCGGGTTGAGGACGCGGGCAATCAGCCCCAGCATTTT. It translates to CASSQRVEDAGNQPQHF.

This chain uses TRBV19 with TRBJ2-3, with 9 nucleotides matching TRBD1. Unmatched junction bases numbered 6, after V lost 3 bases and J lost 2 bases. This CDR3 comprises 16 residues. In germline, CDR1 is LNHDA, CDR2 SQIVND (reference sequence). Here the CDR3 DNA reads TGTGCCAGTAGTATTCAAGGGACAGGGTACACAGATACGCAGTATTTT. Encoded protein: CASSIQGTGYTDTQYF.

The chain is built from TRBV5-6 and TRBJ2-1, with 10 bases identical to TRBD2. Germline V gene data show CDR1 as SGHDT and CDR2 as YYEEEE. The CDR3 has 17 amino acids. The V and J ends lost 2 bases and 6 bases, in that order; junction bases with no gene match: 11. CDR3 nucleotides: TGTGCCAGCAGCTTTCGGCTAGCGGGAGTTTCTACCAATGAGCAGTTCTTC. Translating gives CASSFRLAGVSTNEQFF.

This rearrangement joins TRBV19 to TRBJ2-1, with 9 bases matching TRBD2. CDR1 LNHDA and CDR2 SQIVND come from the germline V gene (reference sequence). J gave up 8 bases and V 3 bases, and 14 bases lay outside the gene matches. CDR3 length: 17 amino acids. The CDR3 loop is CASSIIKAGGLKDEQFF. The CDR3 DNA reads TGTGCCAGTAGTATCATCAAGGCGGGAGGGCTTAAGGATGAGCAGTTCTTC.

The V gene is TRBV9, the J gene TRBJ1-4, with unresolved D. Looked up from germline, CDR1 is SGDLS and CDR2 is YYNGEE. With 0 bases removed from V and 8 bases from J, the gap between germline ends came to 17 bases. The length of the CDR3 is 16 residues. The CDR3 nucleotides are TGTGCCAGCAGCGTAGGACATTCTAGCCTGGACGAAAAACTGTTTTTT. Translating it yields CASSVGHSSLDEKLFF.

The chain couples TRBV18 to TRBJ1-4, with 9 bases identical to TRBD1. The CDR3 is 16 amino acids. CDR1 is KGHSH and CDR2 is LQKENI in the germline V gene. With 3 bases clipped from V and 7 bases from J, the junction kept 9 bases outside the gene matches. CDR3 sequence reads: CASSPQNTGGGEKLFF. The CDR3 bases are TGTGCCAGCTCACCTCAGAACACAGGGGGCGGTGAAAAACTGTTTTTT. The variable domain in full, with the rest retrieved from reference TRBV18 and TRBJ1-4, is NAGVMQNPRHLVRRRGQEARLRCSPMKGHSHVYWYRQLPEEGLKFMVYLQKENIIDESGMPKERFSAEFPKEGPSILRIQQVVRGDSAAYFCASSPQNTGGGEKLFFGSGTQLSVL.

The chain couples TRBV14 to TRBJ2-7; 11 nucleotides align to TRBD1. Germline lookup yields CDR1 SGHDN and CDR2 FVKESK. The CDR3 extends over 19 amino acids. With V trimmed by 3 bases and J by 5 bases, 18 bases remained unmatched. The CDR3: CASSHSGTGGAWGINEQYF. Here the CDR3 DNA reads TGTGCCAGCAGCCACTCCGGGACAGGGGGAGCGTGGGGAATCAACGAGCAGTACTTC.

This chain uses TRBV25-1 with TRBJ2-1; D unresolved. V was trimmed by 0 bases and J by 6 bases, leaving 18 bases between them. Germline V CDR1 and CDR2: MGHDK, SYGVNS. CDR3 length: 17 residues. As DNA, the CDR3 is TGTGCCAGCAGTGAATATCCCGAGAGGAAAATTGGCAATGAGCAGTTCTTC. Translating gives CASSEYPERKIGNEQFF. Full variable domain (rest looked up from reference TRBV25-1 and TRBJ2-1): EADIYQTPRYLVIGTGKKITLECSQTMGHDKMYWYQQDPGMELHLIHYSYGVNSTEKGDLSSESTVSRIRTEHFPLTLESARPSHTSQYLCASSEYPERKIGNEQFFGPGTRLTVL.

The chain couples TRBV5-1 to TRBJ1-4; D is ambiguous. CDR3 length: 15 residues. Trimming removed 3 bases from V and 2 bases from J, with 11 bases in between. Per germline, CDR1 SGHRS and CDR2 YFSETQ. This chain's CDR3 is CASSSLGSTNEKLFF. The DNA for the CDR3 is TGCGCCAGCAGCTCCCTCGGGTCGACTAATGAAAAACTGTTTTTT.

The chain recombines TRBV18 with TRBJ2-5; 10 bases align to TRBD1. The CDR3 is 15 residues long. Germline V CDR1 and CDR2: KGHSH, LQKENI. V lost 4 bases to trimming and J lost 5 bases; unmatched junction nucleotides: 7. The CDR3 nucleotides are TGTGCCAGCTCACTAGAATCGGACAGGGGGGAGACCCAGTACTTC. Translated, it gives CASSLESDRGETQYF.

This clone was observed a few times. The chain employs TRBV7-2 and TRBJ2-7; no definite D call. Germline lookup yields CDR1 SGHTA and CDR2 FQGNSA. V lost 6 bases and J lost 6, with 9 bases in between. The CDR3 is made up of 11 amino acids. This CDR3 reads CASSALLEQYF. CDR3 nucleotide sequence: TGTGCCAGCAGTGCTTTACTCGAGCAGTACTTC.

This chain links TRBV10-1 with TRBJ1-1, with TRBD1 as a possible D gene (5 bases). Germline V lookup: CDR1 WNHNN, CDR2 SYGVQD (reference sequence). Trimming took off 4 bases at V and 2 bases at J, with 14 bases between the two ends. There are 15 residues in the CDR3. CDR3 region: CASSGGLGLNTEAFF. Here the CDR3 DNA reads TGCGCCAGCAGTGGGGGACTGGGGCTCAACACTGAAGCTTTCTTT.

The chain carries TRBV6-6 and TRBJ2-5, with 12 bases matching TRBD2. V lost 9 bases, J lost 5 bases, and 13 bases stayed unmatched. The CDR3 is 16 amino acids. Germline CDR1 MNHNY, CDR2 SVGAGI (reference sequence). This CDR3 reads CASYQTLAGGGETQYF. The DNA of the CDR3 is TGTGCCAGTTATCAAACACTAGCGGGAGGAGGGGAGACCCAGTACTTC.